These T cell receptor beta chains were read from a single sample in a study of identical twins' blood T cells. MiXCR, run by TCRdb on the 5' RACE reads, gives a single entry per CDR3 protein. In the table there are around 380,000 distinct CDR3 sequences, more than 25% of which are singletons. Sequencing was done on a sample of PBMCs. The receptors originated from a woman aged 18-55 years in good health. CDR3s include the opening cysteine and the closing phenylalanine or tryptophan. A D gene is named only where the DNA matches it firmly. The size field is filled for only some rows; it gives once, few, many or a size class.

>.|.|13|TRBV20-1|TRBJ2-2
TGCAGTGCTTTCCCGTCTGGACGCGGGGAGCTGTTTTTT
CSAFPSGRGELFF
>TRBD2|.|14|TRBV19|TRBJ2-1
TGTGCCAGTAGTCCGGGACTAGCGGGAGCTGAGCAGTTCTTC
CASSPGLAGAEQFF
>.|.|13|TRBV5-6|TRBJ1-5
TGTGCCAGCAGCGTGGGAGCCAATCAGCCCCAGCATTTT
CASSVGANQPQHF
>.|few|15|TRBV7-9|TRBJ2-2
TGTGCCAGCAGCTTATTTATTTCGGGGGCCGGGGAGCTGTTTTTT
CASSLFISGAGELFF
>.|once|13|TRBV6-5|TRBJ1-5
TGTGCCGGCAGTTACGCGCCGGGTCAGCCCCAGCATTTT
CAGSYAPGQPQHF
>.|.|15|TRBV19|TRBJ1-5
TGTGCCAGTACCAGTAGGGGGGCTAGCAATCAGCCCCAGCATTTT
CASTSRGASNQPQHF
>.|many|15|TRBV21-1|TRBJ2-4
TGTGCCAGCAGCAAATCCCCCGGAGGGAAGGGCATTCAGTACTTC
CASSKSPGGKGIQYF
>TRBD2|many|14|TRBV12-3/TRBV12-4|TRBJ2-7
TGTGCCAGCAGTTTTGGGGGAGGGAGAAACGAGCAGTACTTC
CASSFGGGRNEQYF
>.|few|12|TRBV12-3/TRBV12-4|TRBJ1-1
TGTGCCAGCAGTTTTGGTAGAATCGAAGCTTTCTTT
CASSFGRIEAFF
>.|.|13|TRBV7-9|TRBJ2-1
TGTGCCAGCACGAACAGGGCTTACAATGAGCAGTTCTTC
CASTNRAYNEQFF
>TRBD2|.|18|TRBV5-1|TRBJ2-1
TGCGCCAGCAGCTTGGAAACCGTAGCGGGCCGAATGAACAATGAGCAGTTCTTC
CASSLETVAGRMNNEQFF
>TRBD1|.|19|TRBV12-3/TRBV12-4|TRBJ2-2
TGTGCCAGCAGTTCCTATCGGACAGGGACGGAGCGAAATACCGGGGAGCTGTTTTTT
CASSSYRTGTERNTGELFF
>.|few|14|TRBV29-1|TRBJ2-6
TGCAGCGTTGAGTTGGTCTCTGGGGCCAACGTCCTGACTTTC
CSVELVSGANVLTF
>TRBD2|many|14|TRBV11-2|TRBJ2-5
TGTGCCAGCAGTCGAAGCGGGAGTCGGGAGACCCAGTACTTC
CASSRSGSRETQYF